These 32 T cell receptor beta chains originate from one sample sequenced in a study of T cell responses to AZD1222 COVID-19 vaccine. TCRdb keeps only in-frame clones here, not all; method: immunoSEQ multiplex PCR. The table lists under 80,000 clones, more than 70% of them singletons, with 15% to 20% in the top ten. The sample consisted of peripheral blood, taken on day 0 of AZD1222 vaccination. The receptors here all came from an adult in good health.

This chain connects TRBV20-1 to TRBJ1-5; TRBD1 might be the D (6 bases). This CDR3 is built from 11 residues. Germline V gene lookup returns CDR1 DFQATT and CDR2 SNEGSKA (reference sequence). The V and J ends lost 6 bases and 4 bases respectively, with 7 bases between them. This chain's CDR3 is CSAGANQPQHF. DNA for the CDR3: TGCAGTGCGGGGGCAAATCAGCCCCAGCATTTT.

The rearrangement joins TRBV5-5 to TRBJ2-1, with unresolved D. Germline V gene lookup returns CDR1 SGHKS and CDR2 YYEKEE (reference sequence). Trimming cost V 4 bases and J 9 bases, with 14 bases left between them. There are 13 residues in the CDR3. CDR3 sequence: CASSRRDEREQFF. The CDR3 DNA reads as TGTGCCAGCAGCCGACGAGATGAGCGTGAGCAGTTCTTC. The variable domain in full, completed from reference TRBV5-5 and TRBJ2-1, reads DAGVTQSPTHLIKTRGQQVTLRCSPISGHKSVSWYQQVLGQGPQFIFQYYEKEERGRGNFPDRFSARQFPNYSSELNVNALLLGDSALYLCASSRRDEREQFFGPGTRLTVL.

The chain recombines TRBV7-6 with TRBJ2-7; 8 nucleotides match TRBD2. The CDR3 runs 15 residues. Germline V gene lookup returns CDR1 SGHVS and CDR2 FNYEAQ. Trimming cost V 5 bases and J 0 bases; bases outside gene matches: 6. CDR3 in DNA: TGTGCCAGCAGCCGTCAGCGGGGGAGCTCCTACGAGCAGTACTTC. Protein: CASSRQRGSSYEQYF.

This clone occurred many times. This chain connects TRBV28 to TRBJ1-3; D gene uncertain. The CDR3 is 14 residues long. V was clipped by 7 bases and J by 0 bases, with 10 bases between them. The germline gives CDR1 MDHEN, CDR2 SYDVKM. The CDR3 DNA reads as TGTGCCAGCAACAGCTACAGCTCTGGAAACACCATATATTTT. Its translation: CASNSYSSGNTIYF.

This chain joins TRBV5-6 and TRBJ1-1; D not resolved. CDR3 length: 15 residues. V was trimmed by 5 bases and J by 3 bases, leaving 17 bases between them. Germline loops: CDR1 SGHDT, CDR2 YYEEEE. The CDR3 DNA is TGTGCCAGCAGTCTGACCGCCGGAGTACACACTGAAGCTTTCTTT. It yields the protein CASSLTAGVHTEAFF.

The chain uses TRBV19 and TRBJ2-7; TRBD2 matches 10 bases. Trimming at V came to 8 bases and at J to 0 bases, leaving 7 bases not matched to a gene. Germline lookup yields CDR1 LNHDA and CDR2 SQIVND (reference sequence). The CDR3 length is 15 residues. CDR3 coding DNA: TGTGCCAGTGAGGGACTAGCGAGCGGCTCCTACGAGCAGTACTTC. Encoded protein: CASEGLASGSYEQYF. Filled out from reference TRBV19 and TRBJ2-7, the complete variable domain reads DGGITQSPKYLFRKEGQNVTLSCEQNLNHDAMYWYRQDPGQGLRLIYYSQIVNDFQKGDIAEGYSVSREKKESFPLTVTSAQKNPTAFYLCASEGLASGSYEQYFGPGTRLTVT.

The CDR3 bases are TGTGCCAGCAGCCGGGGACAGGGAATCCGGGAGCTGTTTTTT. Protein: CASSRGQGIRELFF. V is TRBV7-9 and J is TRBJ2-2, with 9 bases matching TRBD1. The trim removed 5 bases at V and 9 bases at J, leaving 7 bases unmatched. CDR1 and CDR2 from the germline V gene are SEHNR and FQNEAQ (reference sequence). This CDR3 spans 14 amino acids.

As DNA, the CDR3 is TGTGCCATCACCGGGACAGGTCAACCCGATGGCTACACCTTC. The encoded protein is CAITGTGQPDGYTF. This chain joins TRBV10-3 and TRBJ1-2, with 8 bases fitting TRBD1. Per germline, CDR1 ENHRY and CDR2 SYGVKD. The CDR3 runs to 14 residues. V shed 7 bases and J 6 bases; nucleotides not matched to a gene: 10.

V gene TRBV5-5 combines with J gene TRBJ1-6; unclear D gene. Trimming pared 4 bases from V and 7 bases from J, leaving 9 bases between. The CDR3 runs to 13 residues. Germline loops: CDR1 SGHKS, CDR2 YYEKEE (reference sequence). The CDR3 sequence is CASSRVRNSPLHF. The CDR3 nucleotides read TGTGCCAGCAGCCGGGTCAGGAATTCACCCCTCCACTTT.

The chain joins TRBV5-1 to TRBJ1-1; no firm D call. Trimming shortened V by 5 bases and J by 3 bases, and 11 bases separated the two germline ends. Germline lookup yields CDR1 SGHRS and CDR2 YFSETQ. CDR3 size: 13 residues. The chain's CDR3 is CASREESDTEAFF. In DNA, the CDR3 is TGCGCCAGCAGGGAAGAATCGGACACTGAAGCTTTCTTT.

This chain uses TRBV5-1 with TRBJ2-1; TRBD2 agrees at 9 bases. Germline V gene lookup returns CDR1 SGHRS and CDR2 YFSETQ. V dropped 4 bases and J dropped 7; count of bases not matched to a gene: 6. The CDR3 runs to 14 residues. CDR3 nucleotides: TGCGCCAGCAGCCCCGGACTAGCGTCGAATGAGCAGTTCTTC. Translating gives CASSPGLASNEQFF.

This clone was observed a handful of times. The rearrangement joins TRBV11-3 to TRBJ2-7, with 10 bases lining up with TRBD1. Germline V gene lookup returns CDR1 SGHNT and CDR2 YENEEA. J was trimmed by 2 bases and V by 4 bases; bases with no gene match: 5. The CDR3 contains 15 residues. In DNA form, the CDR3 reads TGTGCCAGCAGCTCTTGGACAGGGGGGACCTACGAGCAGTACTTC. Protein product: CASSSWTGGTYEQYF.

The V and J genes are TRBV6-1 and TRBJ1-3; D gene unclear. Trimming shortened V by 2 bases and J by 0 bases, and 5 bases separated the two germline ends. The V gene's germline CDR1 is MNHNS and CDR2 SASEGT. The CDR3 consists of 14 residues. CDR3: CASSESYSGNTIYF. In nucleotides, the CDR3 is TGTGCCAGCAGTGAAAGCTACTCTGGAAACACCATATATTTT.

The chain joins TRBV5-1 to TRBJ1-5, with D hard to call. The germline V and J ends were trimmed by 0 bases and 0 bases, with 7 bases remaining between them. The CDR3 is 15 residues long. The germline V gene encodes CDR1 SGHRS and CDR2 YFSETQ. In DNA, the CDR3 is TGCGCCAGCAGCTTGGGCGGCTATAGCAATCAGCCCCAGCATTTT. Its protein is CASSLGGYSNQPQHF.

A note on this clone: A junction boundary mismatches the germline segment, possibly from a read error. The chain uses TRBV20-1 and TRBJ1-5; TRBD1 matches at 9 bases. CDR1 DFQATT and CDR2 SNEGSKA come from the germline V gene (reference sequence). The CDR3 has 11 residues. CDR3: CSARGTGTGYF. The CDR3 DNA reads TGCAGTGCTCGAGGCACCGGGACAGGGTATTTT.

The gene calls are TRBV13 and TRBJ2-7; D unclear. The CDR3 spans 12 residues. In germline, CDR1 is PRHDT, CDR2 FYEKMQ (reference sequence). Deletions cut 5 bases from V and 4 bases from J, with 9 bases between. The CDR3 reads CASSVGPYEQYF. CDR3 nucleotides: TGTGCCAGCAGCGTCGGACCATACGAGCAGTACTTC.

This clone was counted once. This chain's CDR3 is CASSLGTSRRRANTGELFF. For the CDR3, the DNA is TGTGCCAGCAGCCTCGGGACTAGCAGGCGTAGGGCAAACACCGGGGAGCTGTTTTTT. The V and J genes are TRBV7-9 and TRBJ2-2, with 9 positions matching TRBD2. This CDR3 region has 19 residues. Germline assignment: CDR1 SEHNR and CDR2 FQNEAQ (reference sequence). With V trimmed by 5 bases and J by 2 bases, 15 bases remained unmatched.

The rearrangement joins TRBV29-1 to TRBJ2-1; no clear D gene. The V gene's germline CDR1 is SQVTM and CDR2 ANQGSEA. The V end lost 4 bases, the J end lost 5 bases, and 12 bases lay between the germline ends. The CDR3 runs to 13 residues. The CDR3 region has the DNA TGCAGCGTTGCGGCAGAATCCAACAATGAGCAGTTCTTC. Amino acid sequence: CSVAAESNNEQFF.

This chain connects TRBV5-5 to TRBJ2-7; possibly TRBD1 for D (6 bases). The CDR3 totals 14 residues. Germline loops: CDR1 SGHKS, CDR2 YYEKEE (reference sequence). V lost 2 bases and J 6 bases, leaving 15 bases between the germline ends. CDR3 nucleotides: TGTGCCAGCAGCTTTGGGTCAGGGGTGGGCGAGCAGTACTTC. Translated, it gives CASSFGSGVGEQYF. The variable domain in full, completed from reference TRBV5-5 and TRBJ2-7, reads DAGVTQSPTHLIKTRGQQVTLRCSPISGHKSVSWYQQVLGQGPQFIFQYYEKEERGRGNFPDRFSARQFPNYSSELNVNALLLGDSALYLCASSFGSGVGEQYFGPGTRLTVT.

The table lists this clone with a count of one. The genes are TRBV6-5 and TRBJ1-5; 7 bases fit TRBD1. J gave up 3 bases and V 0 bases, and 5 bases lay outside the gene matches. The CDR3 consists of 16 residues. Per germline, CDR1 MNHEY and CDR2 SVGAGI. CDR3 nucleotides: TGTGCCAGCAGTTACTCCTCAGGGGGTTCCAATCAGCCCCAGCATTTT. Its protein is CASSYSSGGSNQPQHF.

The V call is TRBV6-1, the J call TRBJ2-7; 7 positions match TRBD1. The length of the CDR3 is 14 residues. With 2 bases clipped from V and 6 bases from J, the junction kept 7 bases outside the gene matches. Germline CDR1 and CDR2: MNHNS and SASEGT. The CDR3 DNA is TGTGCCAGCAGTGAACGAGACAGGGTAGGCGAGCAGTACTTC. It codes for CASSERDRVGEQYF.

The CDR3 sequence is CASRDGQGWSEAFF. The CDR3 DNA is TGTGCCAGCAGAGACGGACAGGGGTGGTCTGAAGCTTTCTTT. The chain uses TRBV2 and TRBJ1-1; the match to TRBD1 covers 9 bases. CDR3 length: 14 amino acids. CDR1 and CDR2 from the germline V gene are SNHLY and FYNNEI. Trimming at V came to 6 bases and at J to 6 bases, leaving 8 bases not matched to a gene.

The chain carries TRBV2 and TRBJ2-7; 8 bases align to TRBD2. CDR1 is SNHLY, CDR2 FYNNEI, per germline. There are 15 residues in the CDR3. V gave up 2 bases and J gave up 4 bases; unmatched junction bases: 7. The CDR3 DNA sequence: TGTGCCAGCAGTGAACTGGCGGGAGGCCTGTACGAGCAGTACTTC. This sequence encodes CASSELAGGLYEQYF.

This clone was counted at least ten times. Written as DNA, the CDR3 is TGTGCCAGCAGTGAGACTAGCGGGAGGGCCGATACGCAGTATTTT. It translates to CASSETSGRADTQYF. The chain uses TRBV6-4 and TRBJ2-3; 14 nucleotides line up with TRBD2. The CDR3 totals 15 residues. After removal of 3 bases from V and 6 bases from J, the junction contained 2 bases not matched to a gene. The germline V gene encodes CDR1 MRHNA and CDR2 SNTAGT.

The CDR3 DNA is TGTGCCAGCAGCGTAGACCCCCTCTATGGCTACACCTTC. Amino acids: CASSVDPLYGYTF. The V gene is TRBV9, the J gene TRBJ1-2; D unresolved. The CDR3 loop spans 13 amino acids. Per the germline V gene, CDR1 is SGDLS and CDR2 is YYNGEE. V lost 0 bases and J 4 bases, leaving 7 bases between the germline ends.

CDR3 sequence (DNA): TGTGCCAGCTCACCTAAGTTAGCGGGGGCGAGCTCCTACGAGCAGTACTTC. Translation: CASSPKLAGASSYEQYF. The chain carries TRBV18 and TRBJ2-7, with 9 bases matching TRBD2. The CDR3 has 17 residues. Germline assignment: CDR1 KGHSH and CDR2 LQKENI. V lost 3 bases and J lost 0; bases outside the gene matches: 9.

The chain employs TRBV6-5 and TRBJ1-1, with a weak D call TRBD1 (5 bases). CDR3 length: 14 amino acids. Germline V gives CDR1 MNHEY, CDR2 SVGAGI. Trimming shortened V by 7 bases and J by 8 bases, and 20 bases separated the two germline ends. CDR3 DNA: TGTGCCAGCACCCTGACCCGGGACGGTGGAGAAGCTTTCTTT. It specifies CASTLTRDGGEAFF.

V and J are TRBV19 and TRBJ1-1, with a possible D match to TRBD1 (5 bases). Germline CDR1 is LNHDA and CDR2 is SQIVND (reference sequence). V lost 7 bases and J 6 bases, leaving 12 bases between the germline ends. The CDR3 extends over 12 amino acids. In nucleotides, the CDR3 is TGTGCCAGTAAAGGGGAAGGGCCTGAAGCTTTCTTT. It codes for CASKGEGPEAFF. The complete variable domain, with remaining parts taken from reference TRBV19 and TRBJ1-1, reads DGGITQSPKYLFRKEGQNVTLSCEQNLNHDAMYWYRQDPGQGLRLIYYSQIVNDFQKGDIAEGYSVSREKKESFPLTVTSAQKNPTAFYLCASKGEGPEAFFGQGTRLTVV.

The V gene is TRBV30, the J gene TRBJ2-2; D may be TRBD2 (6 bases). The CDR3 contains 15 residues. V lost 0 bases and J 6 bases, leaving 14 bases between the germline ends. Germline values: CDR1 GTSNPN, CDR2 SVGIG (reference sequence). CDR3 sequence reads: CAWSVLTSGSGELFF. In DNA, the CDR3 is TGTGCCTGGAGTGTACTGACTAGTGGGTCCGGGGAGCTGTTTTTT. The variable domain in full, completed from reference TRBV30 and TRBJ2-2, reads SQTIHQWPATLVQPVGSPLSLECTVEGTSNPNLYWYRQAAGRGLQLLFYSVGIGQISSEVPQNLSASRPQDRQFILSSKKLLLSDSGFYLCAWSVLTSGSGELFFGEGSRLTVL.

This clone was picked up one time. The chain joins TRBV29-1 to TRBJ2-7, with 8 bases fitting TRBD1. Trimming took 7 bases from V and 2 from J; bases not matched to a gene: 1. The germline CDR1 and CDR2 sequences are SQVTM and ANQGSEA. This CDR3 is built from 11 residues. The CDR3 nucleotides read TGCAGCGCGACAGGGGCCTACGAGCAGTACTTC. This translates into CSATGAYEQYF.

The V call is TRBV19, the J call TRBJ1-6; 8 bases are shared with TRBD1. The CDR3 covers 17 residues. CDR1 is LNHDA and CDR2 is SQIVND in the germline V gene (reference sequence). Germline trimming cut 5 bases from V and 7 bases from J; bases unmatched to any gene: 13. CDR3 sequence reads: CASSEAGGAAENSPLHF. Here the CDR3 DNA reads TGTGCCAGTAGTGAGGCAGGGGGCGCGGCGGAGAATTCACCCCTCCACTTT.

This clone was seen only a few times. This rearrangement joins TRBV5-1 to TRBJ2-3; D gene unclear. The V gene's germline CDR1 is SGHRS and CDR2 YFSETQ. The germline V and J ends were trimmed by 0 bases and 1 base, with 3 bases remaining between them. The CDR3 contains 13 residues. The CDR3 nucleotides read TGCGCCAGCAGCTTGGAGGGCACAGATACGCAGTATTTT. This encodes CASSLEGTDTQYF.